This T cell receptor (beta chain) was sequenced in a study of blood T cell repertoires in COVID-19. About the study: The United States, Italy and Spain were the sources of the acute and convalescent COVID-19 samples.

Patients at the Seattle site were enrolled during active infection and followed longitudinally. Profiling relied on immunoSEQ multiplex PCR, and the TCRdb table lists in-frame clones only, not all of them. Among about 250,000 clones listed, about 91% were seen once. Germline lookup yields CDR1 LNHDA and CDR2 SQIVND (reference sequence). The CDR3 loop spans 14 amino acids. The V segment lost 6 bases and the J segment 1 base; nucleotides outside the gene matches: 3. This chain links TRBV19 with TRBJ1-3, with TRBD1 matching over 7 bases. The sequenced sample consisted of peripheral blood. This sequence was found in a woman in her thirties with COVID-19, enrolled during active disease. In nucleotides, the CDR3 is TGTGCCAGTAGAATGGACAGGTCTGGAAACACCATATATTTT. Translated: CASRMDRSGNTIYF.